This TCR beta chain was identified during a study of OX40 agonist ivuxolimab in advanced cancers. Sequencing used immunoSEQ multiplex PCR; TCRdb keeps in-frame clones, though not all of them. The sample includes approximately 54,000 clones, approximately 90% of them seen just once. The germline V gene encodes CDR1 SGHDN and CDR2 FVKESK. The V and J ends lost 4 bases and 12 bases, in that order; junction bases with no gene match: 2. This CDR3 contains 12 residues. The study's findings and limits: In general, CD8+ T cells held more expanded clones than CD4+ did, on average.

Details on this clone: Its antigen is unknown.

This chain uses TRBV14 with TRBJ2-1; TRBD2 matches 11 bases. The source is an adult with an advanced solid tumor such as melanoma, head and neck, liver or kidney cancer. The source was CD4+ or CD8+ T cells sorted from blood, collected in a trial of the OX40 agonist ivuxolimab. The CDR3 loop is CASSLAGGMQFF. DNA for the CDR3: TGTGCCAGCAGCCTAGCGGGGGGGATGCAGTTCTTC. Together with reference TRBV14 and TRBJ2-1, the CDR3 gives the full variable domain: EAGVTQFPSHSVIEKGQTVTLRCDPISGHDNLYWYRRVMGKEIKFLLHFVKESKQDESGMPNNRFLAERTGGTYSTLKVQPAELEDSGVYFCASSLAGGMQFFGPGTRLTVL.